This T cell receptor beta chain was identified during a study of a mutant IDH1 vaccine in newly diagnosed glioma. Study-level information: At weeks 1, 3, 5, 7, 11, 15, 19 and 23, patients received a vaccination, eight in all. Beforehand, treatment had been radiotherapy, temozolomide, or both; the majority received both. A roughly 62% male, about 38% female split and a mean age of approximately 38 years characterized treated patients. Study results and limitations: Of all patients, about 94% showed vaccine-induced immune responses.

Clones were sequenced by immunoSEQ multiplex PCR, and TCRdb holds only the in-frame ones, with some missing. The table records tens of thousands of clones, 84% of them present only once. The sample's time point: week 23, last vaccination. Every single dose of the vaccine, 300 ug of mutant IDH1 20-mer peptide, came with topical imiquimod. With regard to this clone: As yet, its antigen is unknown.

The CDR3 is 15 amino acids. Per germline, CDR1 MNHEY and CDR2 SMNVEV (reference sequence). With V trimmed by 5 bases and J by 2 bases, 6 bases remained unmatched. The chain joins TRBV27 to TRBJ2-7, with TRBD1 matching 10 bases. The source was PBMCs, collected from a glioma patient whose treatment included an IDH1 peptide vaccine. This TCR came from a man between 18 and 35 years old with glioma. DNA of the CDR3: TGTGCCAGCAGTCCGGACAGGGGGTCGACCTACGAGCAGTACTTC. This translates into CASSPDRGSTYEQYF.